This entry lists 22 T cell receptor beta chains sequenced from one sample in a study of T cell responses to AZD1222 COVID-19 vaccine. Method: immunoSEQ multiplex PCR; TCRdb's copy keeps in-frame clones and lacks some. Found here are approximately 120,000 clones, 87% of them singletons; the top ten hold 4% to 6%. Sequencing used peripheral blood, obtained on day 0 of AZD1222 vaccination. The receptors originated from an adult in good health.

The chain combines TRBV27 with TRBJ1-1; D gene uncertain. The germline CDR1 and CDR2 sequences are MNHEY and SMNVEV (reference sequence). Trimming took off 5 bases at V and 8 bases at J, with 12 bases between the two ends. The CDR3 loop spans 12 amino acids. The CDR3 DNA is TGTGCCAGCAGTAGTGGTGCCTTGGAAGCTTTCTTT. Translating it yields CASSSGALEAFF.

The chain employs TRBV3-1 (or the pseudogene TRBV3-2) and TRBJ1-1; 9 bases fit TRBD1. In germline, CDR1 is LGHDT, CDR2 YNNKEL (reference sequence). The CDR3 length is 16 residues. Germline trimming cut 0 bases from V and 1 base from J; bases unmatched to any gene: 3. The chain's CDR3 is CASSQEDRGENTEAFF. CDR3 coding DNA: TGTGCCAGCAGCCAAGAGGACAGGGGCGAGAACACTGAAGCTTTCTTT.

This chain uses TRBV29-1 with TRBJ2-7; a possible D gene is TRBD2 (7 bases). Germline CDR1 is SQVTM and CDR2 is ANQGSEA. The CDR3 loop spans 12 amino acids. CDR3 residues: CSGGGSSYEQYF. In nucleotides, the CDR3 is TGCAGTGGGGGGGGCAGTTCCTACGAGCAGTACTTC.

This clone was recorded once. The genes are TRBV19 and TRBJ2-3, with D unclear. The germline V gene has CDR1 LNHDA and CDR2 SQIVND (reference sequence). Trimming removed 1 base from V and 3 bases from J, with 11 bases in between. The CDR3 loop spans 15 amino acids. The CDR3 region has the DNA TGTGCCAGTAGTATAGGACCACCACGTACAGATACGCAGTATTTT. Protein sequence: CASSIGPPRTDTQYF.

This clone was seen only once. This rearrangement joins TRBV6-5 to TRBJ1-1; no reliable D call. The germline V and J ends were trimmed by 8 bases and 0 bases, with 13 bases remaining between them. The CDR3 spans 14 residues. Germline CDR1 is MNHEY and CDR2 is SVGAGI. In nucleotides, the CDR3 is TGTGCCAGCTCCCCAAATGTTGTGAACACTGAAGCTTTCTTT. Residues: CASSPNVVNTEAFF.

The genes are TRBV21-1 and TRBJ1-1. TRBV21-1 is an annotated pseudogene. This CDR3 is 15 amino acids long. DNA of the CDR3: TGTGCCAGCAGCAAAGTCCCGGGCCTGGACACTGAAGCTTTCTTT. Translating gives CASSKVPGLDTEAFF.

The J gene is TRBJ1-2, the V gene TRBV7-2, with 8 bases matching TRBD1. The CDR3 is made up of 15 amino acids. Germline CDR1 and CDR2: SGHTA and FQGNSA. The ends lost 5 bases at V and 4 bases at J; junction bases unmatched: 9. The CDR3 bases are TGTGCCAGCAGCCCTAGGACAGGGCGGCTCTATGGCTACACCTTC. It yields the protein CASSPRTGRLYGYTF.

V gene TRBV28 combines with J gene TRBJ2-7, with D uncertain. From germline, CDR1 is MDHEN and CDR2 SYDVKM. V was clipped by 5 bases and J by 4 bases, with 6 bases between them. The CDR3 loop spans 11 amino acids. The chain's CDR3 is CASSDRYEQYF. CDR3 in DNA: TGTGCCAGCAGTGACCGGTACGAGCAGTACTTC. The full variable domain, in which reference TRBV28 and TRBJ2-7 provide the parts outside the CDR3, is DVKVTQSSRYLVKRTGEKVFLECVQDMDHENMFWYRQDPGLGLRLIYFSYDVKMKEKGDIPEGYSVSREKKERFSLILESASTNQTSMYLCASSDRYEQYFGPGTRLTVT.

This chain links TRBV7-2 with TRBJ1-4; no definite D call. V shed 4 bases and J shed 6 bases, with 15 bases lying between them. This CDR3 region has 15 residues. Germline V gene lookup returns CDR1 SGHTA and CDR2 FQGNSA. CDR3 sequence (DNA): TGTGCCAGCAGCTCACTAATGGGGAATCATGAAAAACTGTTTTTT. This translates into CASSSLMGNHEKLFF.

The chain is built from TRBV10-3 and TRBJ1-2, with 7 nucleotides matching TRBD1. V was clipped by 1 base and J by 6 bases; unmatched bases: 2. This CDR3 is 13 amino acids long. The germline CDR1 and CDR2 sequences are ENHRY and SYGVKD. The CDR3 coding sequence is TGTGCCATCAGTGAGTTTACAGGGGATGGCTACACCTTC. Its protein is CAISEFTGDGYTF.

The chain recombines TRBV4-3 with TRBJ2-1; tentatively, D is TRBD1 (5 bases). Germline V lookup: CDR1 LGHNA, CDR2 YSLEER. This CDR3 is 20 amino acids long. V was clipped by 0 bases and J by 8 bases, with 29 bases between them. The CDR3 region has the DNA TGCGCCAGCAGCCAAGAATTTTATGGGGCGGTCCGAACGAGCTATGATGAGCAGTTCTTC. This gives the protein CASSQEFYGAVRTSYDEQFF.

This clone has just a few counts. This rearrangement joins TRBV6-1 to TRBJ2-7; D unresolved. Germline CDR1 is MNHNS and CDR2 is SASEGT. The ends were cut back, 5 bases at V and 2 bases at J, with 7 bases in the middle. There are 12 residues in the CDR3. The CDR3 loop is CASSSLPYEQYF. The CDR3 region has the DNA TGTGCCAGCAGTTCCCTACCCTACGAGCAGTACTTC.

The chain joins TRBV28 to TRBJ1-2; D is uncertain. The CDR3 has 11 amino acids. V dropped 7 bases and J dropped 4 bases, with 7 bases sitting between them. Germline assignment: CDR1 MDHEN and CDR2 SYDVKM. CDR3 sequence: CASTGPYGYTF. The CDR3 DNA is TGTGCCAGCACGGGCCCCTATGGCTACACCTTC.

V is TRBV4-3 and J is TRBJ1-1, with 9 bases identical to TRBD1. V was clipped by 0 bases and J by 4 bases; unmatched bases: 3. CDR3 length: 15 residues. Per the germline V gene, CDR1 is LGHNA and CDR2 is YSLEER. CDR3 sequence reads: CASSQDATGGTEAFF. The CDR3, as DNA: TGCGCCAGCAGCCAAGATGCGACAGGGGGCACTGAAGCTTTCTTT.

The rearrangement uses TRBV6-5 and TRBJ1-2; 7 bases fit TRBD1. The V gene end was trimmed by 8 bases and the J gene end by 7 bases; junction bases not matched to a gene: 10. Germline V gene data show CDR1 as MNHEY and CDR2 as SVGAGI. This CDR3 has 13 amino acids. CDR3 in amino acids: CASAEGQPFGYTF. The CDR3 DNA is TGTGCCAGCGCTGAGGGACAGCCCTTTGGCTACACCTTC.

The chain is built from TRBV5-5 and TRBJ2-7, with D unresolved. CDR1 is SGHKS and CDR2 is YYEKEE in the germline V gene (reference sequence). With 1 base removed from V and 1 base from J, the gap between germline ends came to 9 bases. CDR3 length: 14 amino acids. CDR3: CASSLSARSYEQYF. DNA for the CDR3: TGTGCCAGCAGCTTGTCTGCGCGGTCCTACGAGCAGTACTTC.

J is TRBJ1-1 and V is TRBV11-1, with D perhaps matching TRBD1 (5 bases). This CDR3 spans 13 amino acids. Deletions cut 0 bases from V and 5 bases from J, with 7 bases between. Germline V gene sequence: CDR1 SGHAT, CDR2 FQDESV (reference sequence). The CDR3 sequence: CASSLAGETEAFF. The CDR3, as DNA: TGTGCCAGCAGCTTAGCAGGGGAGACTGAAGCTTTCTTT.

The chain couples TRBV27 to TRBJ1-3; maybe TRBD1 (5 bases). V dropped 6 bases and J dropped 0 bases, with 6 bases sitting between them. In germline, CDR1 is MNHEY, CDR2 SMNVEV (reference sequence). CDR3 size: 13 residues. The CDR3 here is CASRQGSGNTIYF. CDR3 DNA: TGTGCCAGCAGGCAGGGCTCTGGAAACACCATATATTTT.

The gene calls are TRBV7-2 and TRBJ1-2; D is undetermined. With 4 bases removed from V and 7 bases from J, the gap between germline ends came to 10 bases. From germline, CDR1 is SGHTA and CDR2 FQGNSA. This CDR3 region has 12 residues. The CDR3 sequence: CASSSGVSGYTF. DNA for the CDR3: TGTGCCAGCAGCTCTGGGGTTTCTGGCTACACCTTC.

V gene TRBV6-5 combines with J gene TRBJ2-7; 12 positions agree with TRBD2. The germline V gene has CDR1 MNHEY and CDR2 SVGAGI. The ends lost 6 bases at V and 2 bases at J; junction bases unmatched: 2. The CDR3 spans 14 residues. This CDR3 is CASSLAGGTYEQYF. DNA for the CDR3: TGTGCCAGCAGCCTAGCGGGGGGGACCTACGAGCAGTACTTC.

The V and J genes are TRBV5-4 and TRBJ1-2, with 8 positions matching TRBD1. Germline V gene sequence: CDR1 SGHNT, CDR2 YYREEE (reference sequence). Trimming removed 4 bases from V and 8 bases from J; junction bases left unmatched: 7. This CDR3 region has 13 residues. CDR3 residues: CASSGQGIGGYTF. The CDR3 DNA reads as TGTGCCAGCAGCGGACAGGGAATAGGCGGCTACACCTTC. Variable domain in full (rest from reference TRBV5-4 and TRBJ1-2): ETGVTQSPTHLIKTRGQQVTLRCSSQSGHNTVSWYQQALGQGPQFIFQYYREEENGRGNFPPRFSGLQFPNYSSELNVNALELDDSALYLCASSGQGIGGYTFGSGTRLTVV.

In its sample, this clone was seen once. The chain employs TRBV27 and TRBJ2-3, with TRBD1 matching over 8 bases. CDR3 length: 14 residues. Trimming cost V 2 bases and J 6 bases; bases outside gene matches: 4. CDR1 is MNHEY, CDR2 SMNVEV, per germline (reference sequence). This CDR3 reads CASSLGQGRDTQYF. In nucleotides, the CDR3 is TGTGCCAGCAGTTTAGGACAGGGAAGGGATACGCAGTATTTT.